A selection of T cell receptor beta chains follows, all from one sample in a study of CD8+ T cells in alopecia areata. Clones were read by immunoSEQ multiplex PCR, and TCRdb kept only the in-frame ones, dropping some. The repertoire includes over 90,000 clones, under 90% of them detected once, and 11% sits in the top ten. Source: CD8+ T cells sorted from blood, taken at approximately week 31, from a patient treated with tofacitinib. All receptors derive from a human donor with alopecia areata. The CDR3 runs from the conserved cysteine through the conserved F or W. D genes are given only for firm matches. Clone size is shown for a subset of rows, as once, few, many or a class of expanded clone.

TRBJ1-4 | TRBV10-1 | - | - | CASSESYWNEKLFF | TGCGCCAGCAGTGAGTCGTACTGGAATGAAAAACTGTTTTTT
TRBJ2-1 | TRBV28 | - | - | CASRASTGNSNEQFF | TGTGCCAGCAGAGCCTCGACAGGAAACTCAAATGAGCAGTTCTTC
TRBJ2-2 | TRBV5-6 | - | - | CASSLALATGELFF | TGTGCCAGCAGCTTGGCGCTAGCGACCGGGGAGCTGTTTTTT
TRBJ2-7 | TRBV7-9 | - | - | CASSSRDTTYEQYF | TGTGCCAGCAGCTCCCGGGACACAACCTACGAGCAGTACTTC
TRBJ2-7 | TRBV29-1 | - | - | CSVDRDGEQYF | TGCAGCGTTGATAGGGACGGCGAGCAGTACTTC
TRBJ2-2 | TRBV9 | - | TRBD1 | CASSPHTGGLAGELFF | TGTGCCAGCAGCCCACACACAGGGGGCCTCGCCGGGGAGCTGTTTTTT
TRBJ2-7 | TRBV2 | - | - | CASSEGHRSYEQYF | TGTGCCAGCAGTGAAGGTCACAGATCCTACGAGCAGTACTTC
TRBJ2-3 | TRBV4-1 | - | TRBD2 | CASSQTPSGRSTDTQYF | TGCGCCAGCAGCCAAACACCTAGCGGGAGGAGCACAGATACGCAGTATTTT
TRBJ2-5 | TRBV11-2 | - | TRBD2 | CASSFFAGGKETQYF | TGTGCCAGCAGCTTTTTTGCGGGAGGGAAAGAGACCCAGTACTTC
TRBJ2-7 | TRBV29-1 | once | - | CSVEDEVYEQYF | TGCAGCGTTGAAGATGAAGTCTACGAGCAGTACTTC
TRBJ2-2 | TRBV7-9 | - | TRBD1 | CASSPPDRGPDTGELFF | TGTGCCAGCAGCCCACCCGACAGGGGGCCGGACACCGGGGAGCTGTTTTTT
TRBJ2-1 | TRBV7-9 | - | TRBD2 | CASQREVNEQFF | TGTGCCAGTCAGCGGGAAGTCAATGAGCAGTTCTTC
TRBJ1-5 | TRBV5-1 | - | - | CASSPAGDQPQHF | TGCGCCAGCAGCCCAGCGGGGGATCAGCCCCAGCATTTT
TRBJ1-1 | TRBV19 | - | TRBD1 | CASSTSQGEEAFF | TGTGCCAGTAGCACTTCCCAGGGGGAAGAAGCTTTCTTT
TRBJ2-3 | TRBV29-1 | - | TRBD2 | CSVDGLAGVTDTQYF | TGCAGCGTTGATGGACTAGCGGGAGTAACAGATACGCAGTATTTT
TRBJ2-2 | TRBV29-1 | once | - | CSVELENTGELFF | TGCAGCGTTGAACTAGAGAACACCGGGGAGCTGTTTTTT
TRBJ1-1 | TRBV19 | - | - | CASSIDPGTLNTEAFF | TGTGCCAGTAGTATAGACCCCGGGACGTTGAACACTGAAGCTTTCTTT
TRBJ2-3 | TRBV5-1 | once | TRBD2 | CASRPGLAGVDTQYF | TGCGCCAGCAGGCCGGGACTAGCGGGAGTAGATACGCAGTATTTT
TRBJ2-7 | TRBV4-1 | once | - | CASSRGGGGDNYEQYF | TGCGCCAGCAGCCGTGGAGGCGGCGGAGATAACTACGAGCAGTACTTC
TRBJ2-5 | TRBV25-1 | - | - | CASTPRGLGVQYF | TGTGCCAGCACTCCCAGGGGACTCGGAGTGCAGTACTTC
TRBJ1-1 | TRBV12-5 | - | - | CASGLSENTEAFF | TGTGCTAGTGGTTTGTCGGAGAACACTGAAGCTTTCTTT
TRBJ2-7 | TRBV27 | - | - | CASSHGDKFYEQYF | TGTGCCAGCAGTCATGGGGACAAATTCTACGAGCAGTACTTC